This TCR beta chain comes out of a study of blood T cell repertoires in COVID-19. Study in general: Some COVID-19 samples were acute and others convalescent; all came from the United States, Italy and Spain. From T cells, B-cell-depleted T cells, or PBMCs came the material, which was cDNA or gDNA.

The CDR3 is 14 residues long. V was clipped by 5 bases and J by 5 bases; unmatched bases: 8. Germline V gene data show CDR1 as SGHAT and CDR2 as FQNNGV. Authors' data handling: Amplification of reference gene primers was used by the study to estimate nucleated cell counts. Profiling relied on immunoSEQ multiplex PCR, and the TCRdb table lists in-frame clones only, not all of them. V and J calls plus clone size are reproduced from that table; the DNA served to infer D and trimming. The sample includes roughly 360,000 clones, over 65% of them seen just once. The TCR was taken from a human donor with acute or convalescent COVID-19. The donor label of this sample is uncertain. The sequenced sample consisted of peripheral blood. The gene calls are TRBV11-2 and TRBJ1-1; the match to TRBD1 covers 7 bases. CDR3 nucleotide sequence: TGTGCCAGCAGCCAGGGGGGTTTGGGGACTGAAGCTTTCTTT. Protein: CASSQGGLGTEAFF.